What follows describes a single T cell receptor beta chain. This record belongs to a study of shared T cell receptors in the human thymus. Clones were sequenced by immunoSEQ multiplex PCR, and TCRdb holds only the in-frame ones, with some missing. In the table there are just under 550,000 clones, about 80% of which are singletons. With 7 bases removed from V and 5 bases from J, the gap between germline ends came to 10 bases. The length of the CDR3 is 12 residues. Germline CDR1 and CDR2: SGHVS and FQNEAQ. These sequences were also reported in another study, on human thymus T cells. From that paper: Thymic material originated from resections removed in the course of corrective heart surgery.

V usage is TRBV7-8 and J usage is TRBJ2-3; perhaps TRBD1 as D (5 bases). Sequencing was carried out using thymocytes. The clonotype comes from a boy under two years old with a congenital heart defect. The CDR3 is CASNQGGDTQYF. Written as DNA, the CDR3 is TGTGCCAGCAACCAGGGTGGAGATACGCAGTATTTT. The entire variable domain, with the rest obtained from reference TRBV7-8 and TRBJ2-3, is as follows: GAGVSQSPRYKVAKRGQDVALRCDPISGHVSLFWYQQALGQGPEFLTYFQNEAQLDKSGLPSDRFFAERPEGSVSTLKIQRTQQEDSAVYLCASNQGGDTQYFGPGTRLTVL.